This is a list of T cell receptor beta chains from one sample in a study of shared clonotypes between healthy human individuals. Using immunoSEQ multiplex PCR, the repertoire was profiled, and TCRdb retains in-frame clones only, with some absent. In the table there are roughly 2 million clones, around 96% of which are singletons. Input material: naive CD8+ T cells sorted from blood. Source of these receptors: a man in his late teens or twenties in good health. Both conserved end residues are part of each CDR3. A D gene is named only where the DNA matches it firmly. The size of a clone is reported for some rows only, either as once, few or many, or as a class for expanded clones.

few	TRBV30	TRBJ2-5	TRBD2	CAWSVGGASETQYF	TGTGCCTGGAGTGTCGGGGGGGCTTCGGAGACCCAGTACTTC
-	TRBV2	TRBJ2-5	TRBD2	CASSDLGLESYF	TGTGCCAGCAGTGATTTAGGACTAGAATCGTACTTC
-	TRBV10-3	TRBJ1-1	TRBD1	CAISDDRGTHTEAFF	TGTGCCATCAGTGATGACAGGGGCACCCACACTGAAGCTTTCTTT
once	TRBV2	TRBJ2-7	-	CASGVGDISYEQYF	TGTGCTTCCGGGGTCGGGGACATATCGTACGAGCAGTACTTC
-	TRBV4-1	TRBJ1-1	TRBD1	CASSPVSGQGNGDTEAFF	TGCGCCAGCAGCCCCGTATCGGGACAGGGGAATGGGGACACTGAAGCTTTCTTT
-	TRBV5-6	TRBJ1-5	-	CASSLQDQPQHF	TGTGCCAGCAGTCTTCAGGATCAGCCCCAGCATTTT
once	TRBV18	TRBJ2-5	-	CASSPQTGQSSETQYF	TGTGCCAGCTCACCTCAAACGGGACAATCGTCGGAGACCCAGTACTTC
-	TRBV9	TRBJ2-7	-	CASSVDTPYEQYF	TGTGCCAGCAGCGTAGATACCCCCTACGAGCAGTACTTC
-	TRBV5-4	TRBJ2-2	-	CASSLWEGHTGELFF	TGTGCCAGCAGCTTATGGGAAGGCCACACCGGGGAGCTGTTTTTT
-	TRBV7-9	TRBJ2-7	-	CATETTTDSYEQYF	TGTGCCACCGAGACTACTACCGACAGCTACGAGCAGTACTTC
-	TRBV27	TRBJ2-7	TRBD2	CASRSGGPQSGEQYF	TGTGCCAGCAGATCGGGGGGGCCTCAGAGCGGCGAGCAGTACTTC
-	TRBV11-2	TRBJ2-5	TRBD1	CASSLGQGGVLETQYF	TGTGCCAGCAGCCTAGGACAGGGGGGTGTCTTAGAGACCCAGTACTTC
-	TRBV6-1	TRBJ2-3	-	CASSVNRVYPSTDTQYF	TGTGCCAGCAGTGTGAACAGGGTATATCCTAGCACAGATACGCAGTATTTT
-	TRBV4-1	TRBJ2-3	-	CASSQASAGRDTQYF	TGCGCCAGCAGCCAAGCGTCGGCGGGGAGGGATACGCAGTATTTT
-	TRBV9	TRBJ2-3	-	CASSVGLIGDTQYF	TGTGCCAGCAGCGTAGGGCTCATTGGGGATACGCAGTATTTT
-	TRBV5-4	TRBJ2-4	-	CASSPTGGKNIQYF	TGTGCCAGCAGCCCGACAGGAGGCAAAAACATTCAGTACTTC
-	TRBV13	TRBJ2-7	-	CASSPPGQGRVEQYF	TGTGCCAGCAGCCCCCCGGGGCAGGGCCGGGTCGAGCAGTACTTC
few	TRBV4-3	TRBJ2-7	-	CASSQDSGSYEQYF	TGCGCCAGCAGCCAAGATAGTGGTTCCTACGAGCAGTACTTC
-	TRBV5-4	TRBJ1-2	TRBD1	CASSLGQGVVYGYTF	TGTGCCAGCAGCCTCGGACAGGGTGTCGTCTATGGCTACACCTTC
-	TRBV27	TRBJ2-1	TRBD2	CASSPLAGVPYNEQFF	TGTGCCAGCAGCCCCTTAGCGGGGGTCCCTTACAATGAGCAGTTCTTC
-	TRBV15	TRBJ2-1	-	CATSGTSRAYNEQFF	TGTGCCACCAGCGGGACAAGTCGAGCCTACAATGAGCAGTTCTTC
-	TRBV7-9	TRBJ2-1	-	CASSLAISANEQFF	TGTGCCAGCAGCTTAGCGATAAGCGCCAATGAGCAGTTCTTC
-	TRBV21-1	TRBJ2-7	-	CASSRSRDRECYEQYF	TGTGCCAGCAGCAGAAGCCGGGACAGAGAGTGCTACGAGCAGTACTTC
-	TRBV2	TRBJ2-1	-	CASSSGIHEQFF	TGTGCCAGCAGCTCAGGGATCCATGAGCAGTTCTTC
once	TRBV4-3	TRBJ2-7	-	CASSQDLGGQGFSYEQYF	TGCGCCAGCAGCCAAGATTTAGGCGGGCAGGGATTCTCCTACGAGCAGTACTTC
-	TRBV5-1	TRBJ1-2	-	CASSLEEGIKGYTF	TGCGCCAGCAGCTTGGAGGAGGGGATCAAGGGCTACACCTTC
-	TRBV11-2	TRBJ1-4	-	CASSWRTGEKLFF	TGTGCCAGCAGCTGGAGGACGGGTGAAAAACTGTTTTTT
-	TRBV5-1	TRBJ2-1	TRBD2	CASSWTSGTYNEQFF	TGCGCCAGCAGCTGGACTAGCGGGACCTACAATGAGCAGTTCTTC
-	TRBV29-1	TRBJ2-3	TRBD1	CSVATGASTDTQYF	TGCAGCGTCGCGACAGGGGCAAGCACAGATACGCAGTATTTT
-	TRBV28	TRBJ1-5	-	CASSLPYGRQPQHF	TGTGCCAGCAGTTTACCCTACGGAAGGCAGCCCCAGCATTTT
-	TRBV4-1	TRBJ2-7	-	CASSSREGRYEQYF	TGCGCCAGCAGCTCCCGGGAAGGACGCTACGAGCAGTACTTC
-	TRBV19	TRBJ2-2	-	CASSLVGGAHGELFF	TGTGCCAGTAGTTTAGTTGGGGGGGCCCACGGGGAGCTGTTTTTT
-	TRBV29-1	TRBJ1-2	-	CSDGSSDGYTF	TGCAGCGATGGGTCGTCCGATGGCTACACCTTC
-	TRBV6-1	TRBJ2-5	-	CASSEAGGGWQETQYF	TGTGCCAGCAGTGAAGCGGGAGGGGGGTGGCAAGAGACCCAGTACTTC
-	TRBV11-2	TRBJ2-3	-	CASSWPPDTFSTDTQYF	TGTGCCAGCAGCTGGCCCCCGGACACCTTTAGCACAGATACGCAGTATTTT
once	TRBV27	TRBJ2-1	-	CASSRLGGSYNEQFF	TGTGCCAGTAGCCGGTTGGGGGGCTCCTACAATGAGCAGTTCTTC
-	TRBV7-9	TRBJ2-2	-	CASISQAAYTGELFF	TGTGCCAGCATCTCTCAGGCTGCCTACACCGGGGAGCTGTTTTTT
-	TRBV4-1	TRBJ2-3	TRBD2	CASSQDEASGVTDTQYF	TGCGCCAGCAGCCAAGATGAGGCTAGCGGGGTGACAGATACGCAGTATTTT
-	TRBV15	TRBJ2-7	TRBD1	CATSREPTGGSYEQYF	TGTGCCACCAGCAGAGAGCCCACAGGGGGCTCCTACGAGCAGTACTTC
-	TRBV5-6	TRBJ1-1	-	CASSGWPGQPNTEAFF	TGTGCCAGCAGCGGTTGGCCCGGACAGCCGAACACTGAAGCTTTCTTT
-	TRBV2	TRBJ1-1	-	CATLVNTEAFF	TGTGCCACTCTCGTGAACACTGAAGCTTTCTTT
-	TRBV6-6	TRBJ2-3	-	CASSYTSSTDTQYF	TGTGCCAGCAGTTACACAAGCAGCACAGATACGCAGTATTTT
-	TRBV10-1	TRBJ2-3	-	CASSEFRATDTQYF	TGCGCCAGCAGTGAGTTCCGAGCGACAGATACGCAGTATTTT
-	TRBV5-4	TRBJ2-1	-	CASSLVRQDPILDEQFF	TGTGCCAGCAGCTTGGTTAGACAGGACCCAATATTGGATGAGCAGTTCTTC
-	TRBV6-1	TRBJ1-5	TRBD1	CASNEGQYSNQPQHF	TGTGCCAGCAATGAGGGACAGTATAGCAATCAGCCCCAGCATTTT
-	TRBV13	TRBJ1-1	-	CASSLTGFEAFF	TGTGCCAGCAGCCTAACGGGGTTTGAAGCTTTCTTT